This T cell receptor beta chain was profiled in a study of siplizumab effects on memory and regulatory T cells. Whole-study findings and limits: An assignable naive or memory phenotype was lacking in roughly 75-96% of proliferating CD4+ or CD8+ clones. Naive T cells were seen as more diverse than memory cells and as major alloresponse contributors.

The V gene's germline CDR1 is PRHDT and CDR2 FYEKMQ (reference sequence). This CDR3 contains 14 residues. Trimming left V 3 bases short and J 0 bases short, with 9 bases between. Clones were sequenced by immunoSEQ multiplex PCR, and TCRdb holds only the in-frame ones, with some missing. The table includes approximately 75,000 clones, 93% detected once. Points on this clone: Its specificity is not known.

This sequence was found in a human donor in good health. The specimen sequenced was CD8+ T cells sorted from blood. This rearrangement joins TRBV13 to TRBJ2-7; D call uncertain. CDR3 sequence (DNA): TGTGCCAGCAGCTTTAGGAGTAGCTCCTACGAGCAGTACTTC. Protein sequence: CASSFRSSSYEQYF.